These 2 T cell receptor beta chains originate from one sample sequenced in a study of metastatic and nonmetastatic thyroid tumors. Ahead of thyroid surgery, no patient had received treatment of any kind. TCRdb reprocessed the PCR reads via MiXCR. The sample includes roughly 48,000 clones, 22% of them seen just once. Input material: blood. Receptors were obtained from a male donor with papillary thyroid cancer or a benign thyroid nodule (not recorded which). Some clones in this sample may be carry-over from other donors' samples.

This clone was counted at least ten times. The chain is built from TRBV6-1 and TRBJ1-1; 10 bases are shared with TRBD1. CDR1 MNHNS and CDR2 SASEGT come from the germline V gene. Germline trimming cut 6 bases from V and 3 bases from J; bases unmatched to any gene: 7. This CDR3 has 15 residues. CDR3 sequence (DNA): TGTGCCAGCAGCCGCTCCGGGACAGGGGACACTGAAGCTTTCTTT. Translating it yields CASSRSGTGDTEAFF.

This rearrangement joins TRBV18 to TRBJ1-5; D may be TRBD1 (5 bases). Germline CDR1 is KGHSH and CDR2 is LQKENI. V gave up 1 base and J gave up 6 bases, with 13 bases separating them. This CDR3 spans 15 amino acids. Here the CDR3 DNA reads TGTGCCAGCTCACCACAGTCAGGGCATAGTCAGCCCCAGCATTTT. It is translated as CASSPQSGHSQPQHF.